This is a list of T cell receptor beta chains from one sample in a study of CD8 T cells in Susac syndrome. Each CDR3 protein gets one entry after TCRdb re-called the immunoSEQ multiplex PCR reads with MiXCR. Of some 260,000 distinct CDR3 sequences in the sample, about 94% were seen once. The sequencing sample was made of CD4+ T cells from PBMCs. The origin of the receptors is a human donor with multiple sclerosis. Both conserved end residues are trimmed from each CDR3.

j_gene	v_gene	CDR3aa
TRBJ2-7	TRBV19	ASSTTGTGGGQY
TRBJ2-1	TRBV24-1	ATSGLQEQF
TRBJ2-1	TRBV20-1	SAHRGVGNNEQF
TRBJ2-4	TRBV7-9	ASSRVGEDIQY
TRBJ1-6	TRBV20-1	SAFGDRENSPLH
TRBJ2-3	TRBV4-1	ASSLTGTGDTQY
TRBJ2-3	TRBV2	ASIPGLATDTQY
TRBJ2-6	TRBV18	ASSPSLGLAGANVLT
TRBJ2-1	TRBV15	ATSRDMTVLEQF
TRBJ2-4	TRBV15	ATSTGQGKVNIQY
TRBJ2-6	TRBV5-1	ASSSQSSGANVLT
TRBJ2-2	TRBV29-1	SVAQWGTGELF
TRBJ2-1	TRBV6-2/TRBV6-3	ASSYGLAVEQF
TRBJ1-1	TRBV7-9	ASSSQGGYTEAF
TRBJ2-1	TRBV3-1	ASSPQPVSEQF